This entry is about one T cell receptor (beta chain). Its antigen is undetermined. This CDR3 is built from 19 residues. The V and J ends lost 5 bases and 5 bases respectively, with 30 bases between them. Germline CDR1 reads LGHDT; CDR2 reads YNNKEL (reference sequence). This sample is part of a study of T cell responses to AZD1222 COVID-19 vaccine. At the level of the study: Pooling was applied to second doses at about 4 or about 12 weeks. Study-level findings and limits: Clonal diversity may have been underestimated in mostly white British donors. Nearly half of spike-specific TCRs reportedly target variant regions that are unmutated in the B.1.351 and B.1.1.7 variants.

Data came from immunoSEQ multiplex PCR; TCRdb stores just in-frame clones and leaves some out. The table has approximately 100,000 clones, roughly 90% seen once. This TCR was recovered from an adult in good health. This chain connects TRBV3-1 (or the pseudogene TRBV3-2) to TRBJ2-5; the D gene is possibly TRBD1 (6 bases). The sample was peripheral blood, taken on day 0 of AZD1222 vaccination. CDR3 nucleotide sequence: TGTGCCAGCAGCAATCGGCTAGTGGGGGCCGAAATCGGAAGGGAGACCCAGTACTTC. Encoded protein: CASSNRLVGAEIGRETQYF.